The 20 T cell receptor beta chains below come from one sample, sequenced in a study of tumor and adjacent non-tumor tissue in lung cancer. The library came from three nested PCR rounds adapted from ARM-PCR protocols. Each CDR3 protein is one row after TCRdb ran MiXCR on the multiplex PCR reads. Seen here are tens of thousands of distinct CDR3 sequences, roughly 80% observed once, and the top ten hold about 14%. No cell sorting was done before RNA was extracted from the tissue. The sequencing input was lung tumor tissue. These receptors were taken from a woman between 50 and 59 years old with non-small cell lung cancer.

The J gene is TRBJ2-1, the V gene TRBV6-2 or TRBV6-3; tentatively, D is TRBD2 (5 bases). The CDR3 spans 12 residues. V was cut by 7 bases and J by 9 bases, with 13 bases left in between. Germline V lookup: CDR1 MNHEY, CDR2 SVGEGT. The CDR3 is CASNRTPIEQFF. The CDR3 nucleotides are TGTGCCAGCAATCGGACTCCCATTGAGCAGTTCTTC.

The rearrangement uses TRBV12-3 or TRBV12-4 and TRBJ1-6; no clear D gene. The CDR3 spans 13 residues. Trimming pared 9 bases from V and 6 bases from J, leaving 12 bases between. The chain's CDR3 is CASTSRPNSPLHF. In DNA, the CDR3 is TGTGCCAGTACATCGAGACCTAATTCACCCCTCCACTTT.

A remark on this clonotype: At one end, the junction sequence differs from germline, possibly due to a read error. The chain recombines TRBV12-3 or TRBV12-4 with TRBJ2-5; 7 positions match TRBD1. This CDR3 is 15 amino acids long. CDR3 amino acids: CARGTTGQPQETRYF. DNA for the CDR3: TGTGCCCGCGGAACGACGGGACAGCCTCAAGAGACCCGGTACTTC.

Remarks on this clonotype: A clone one base away is much larger, so this may be a read error. The chain is built from TRBV20-1 and TRBJ2-3; 11 positions agree with TRBD2. CDR3 length equals 20 residues. V gave up 1 base and J gave up 4 bases; unmatched junction bases: 19. Germline CDR1 and CDR2: DFQATT and SNEGSKA (reference sequence). The CDR3 DNA reads as TGCAGTGCTAGAGGAGGGTTGGGACTAGCGGCCATCCGGGCCGCAGATACGCAGTATTTT. Protein: CSARGGLGLAAIRAADTQYF.

This clonotype was detected a few times. The genes are TRBV20-1 and TRBJ2-7; 8 nucleotides line up with TRBD1. Germline V gives CDR1 DFQATT, CDR2 SNEGSKA (reference sequence). This CDR3 has 14 amino acids. Trimming cost V 8 bases and J 7 bases; bases outside gene matches: 16. The CDR3 loop reads CSIRVGTGRWEQYF. The CDR3 DNA is TGCAGTATTAGAGTTGGGACAGGTAGATGGGAGCAGTACTTC.

CDR3 residues: CNSNAGNDRGNNEQFF. CDR3 in DNA: TGCAACTCTAATGCCGGGAATGACAGGGGAAATAATGAGCAGTTCTTC. The chain is built from TRBV29-1 and TRBJ2-1, with 8 bases that match TRBD1. This CDR3 is 16 amino acids long. The germline V gene has CDR1 SQVTM and CDR2 ANQGSEA.

The rearrangement joins TRBV7-2 to TRBJ2-7; 12 bases match TRBD2. The CDR3 runs 18 residues. Germline V lookup: CDR1 SGHTA, CDR2 FQGNSA. The J segment lost 10 bases and the V segment lost 1 base, leaving 17 bases of the junction unmatched. CDR3 nucleotide sequence: TGTGCCAGCAGCTTAGAGGGACTAGCGGGCCCCGTGCCTTTGAAACAGTACTTC. Protein product: CASSLEGLAGPVPLKQYF.

On this clonotype itself: At one boundary the junction diverges from the germline segment, which might be a read error. V and J are TRBV12-3 or TRBV12-4 and TRBJ2-5, with D perhaps matching TRBD1 (5 bases). The CDR3 contains 13 residues. The CDR3 DNA follows: TGTGCCTGCAGTCCTGGACAAGTTGAGACCCAATACTTC. Translation: CACSPGQVETQYF.

A few counts support this clonotype. A much more abundant neighbour one base away suggests this may be a read error. The gene calls are TRBV5-6 and TRBJ1-3, with D perhaps TRBD1 (5 bases). The V end lost 0 bases, the J end lost 8 bases, and 12 bases lay between the germline ends. CDR3 length equals 14 residues. CDR1 and CDR2 (germline): SGHDT, YYEEEE. CDR3 sequence (DNA): TGTGCCAGCAGCTTGGTAGGACATGTTCACACCATATATTTT. Translated: CASSLVGHVHTIYF.

Comment on this clonotype: The conserved final phenylalanine or tryptophan is absent from the CDR3, which likely points to a read error. V gene TRBV20-1 combines with J gene TRBJ1-6, with D unresolved. V lost 2 bases and J lost 5, with 7 bases in between. This CDR3 has 13 amino acids. From germline, CDR1 is DFQATT and CDR2 SNEGSKA (reference sequence). CDR3 residues: CSARQLDNSPLHS. The DNA of the CDR3 is TGCAGTGCTAGACAGCTAGATAATTCACCCCTCCACTCT.

In regard to this clonotype: At one end the junction does not follow the germline gene, possibly because of a read error. V usage is TRBV6-5 and J usage is TRBJ2-2; maybe TRBD2 (7 bases). The CDR3 spans 15 residues. Germline CDR1 is MNHEY and CDR2 is SVGAGI. The CDR3 nucleotides are TGTGCCAGCCGAAGGGGGGGGCCGTCGGCCTGGGAGGTGTTTTTT. Its translation is CASRRGGPSAWEVFF.

About this clonotype itself: A read error may produce the germline difference seen at one junction end. This rearrangement joins TRBV20-1 to TRBJ2-3; no reliable D call. This CDR3 has 11 amino acids. CDR1 is DFQATT, CDR2 SNEGSKA, per germline (reference sequence). The CDR3 is CSVMDPDTHYF. CDR3 in DNA: TGCAGTGTTATGGACCCAGATACGCATTATTTT.

Of note for this clonotype: An end of the junction differs from the germline gene, which may be a read error. The J gene is TRBJ1-5, the V gene TRBV6-5, with D unresolved. In germline, CDR1 is MNHEY, CDR2 SVGAGI. The CDR3 is 12 residues long. CDR3 sequence (DNA): TGTGCCAACAGTGGGCGGAATCAGCCTCAGCATTTT. Residues: CANSGRNQPQHF.

This sequence joins TRBV6-2 or TRBV6-3 and TRBJ2-3; TRBD2 agrees at 9 bases. CDR3 length: 19 amino acids. The V gene's germline CDR1 is MNHEY and CDR2 SVGEGT. V gave up 6 bases and J gave up 2 bases; unmatched junction bases: 18. The CDR3 nucleotides read TGTGCCAGCAGACACTCTCCCTCTATTAGCGGGGGAGTCACAGATACGCAGTATTTT. It is translated as CASRHSPSISGGVTDTQYF.

By proportion, this clonotype is medium-sized. The chain combines TRBV6-1 with TRBJ2-7; TRBD1 aligns across 11 bases. Germline CDR1 and CDR2: MNHNS and SASEGT. CDR3 length: 15 amino acids. V gave up 6 bases and J gave up 3 bases; unmatched junction bases: 7. The CDR3 here is CASSEQGTGGYEQYF. The CDR3 DNA reads as TGTGCCAGCAGCGAGCAGGGGACAGGGGGCTACGAGCAGTACTTC.

Details on this clonotype: Relative to the germline gene, one junction end is altered; a read error may explain this. J is TRBJ2-6 and V is TRBV12-3 or TRBV12-4; TRBD2 might be the D (7 bases). This CDR3 has 16 amino acids. The CDR3 is CASTLRGGGGANALSF. The DNA of the CDR3 is TGTGCCAGCACCCTGAGGGGGGGCGGTGGGGCCAACGCCCTGAGTTTC.

Comment on this clonotype: Just one base apart from a much larger clone, this may be a read error. The gene calls are TRBV7-9 and TRBJ2-1, with a weak D call TRBD2 (7 bases). CDR1 is SEHNR and CDR2 is FQNEAQ in the germline V gene (reference sequence). Trimming stripped 5 bases from V and 4 bases from J, with 15 bases between. The CDR3 is made up of 15 amino acids. The CDR3 spells CASSRGANKYNEQFF. CDR3 DNA: TGTGCCAGCAGCCGGGGGGCCAACAAGTACAATGAGCAGTTCTTC.

The rearrangement uses TRBV29-1 and TRBJ2-7; a weak D match, TRBD2 (5 bases). The CDR3 covers 13 residues. V lost 7 bases and J 8 bases, leaving 21 bases between the germline ends. The germline V gene encodes CDR1 SQVTM and CDR2 ANQGSEA. CDR3 amino acids: CSDDIGRGDKQYF. CDR3 in DNA: TGCAGCGATGATATCGGCCGGGGTGACAAGCAGTACTTC.

The rearrangement uses TRBV6-2 or TRBV6-3 and TRBJ2-6; D gene uncertain. The CDR3 contains 15 residues. In germline, CDR1 is MNHEY, CDR2 SVGEGT. In DNA, the CDR3 is TGTGTCAGTAGTTCCCGTCCCGGTGGGGCCAACGTCCTGACTTTC. Translated: CVSSSRPGGANVLTF.

As concerns this clonotype: Its ends do not fully match the called genes, so a read error is possible. This rearrangement joins TRBV6-5 to TRBJ2-5; D may be TRBD1 (6 bases). Germline CDR1 reads MNHEY; CDR2 reads SVGAGI. There are 13 residues in the CDR3. CDR3 amino acids: CASSYAEGETKYF. Here the CDR3 DNA reads TGTGCCAGCAGTTACGCTGAGGGGGAGACCAAGTACTTC.